This passage covers 12 T cell receptor beta chains from one sample sequenced in a study of CD8+ T cells in alopecia areata (dated by TCRdb to the late 2010s). The treatment or condition label, read with the paper, signifies: oral pan-JAK inhibitor, 5-10 mg twice daily. The method behind the library was the immunoSEQ multiplex PCR assay. To provide template for TCR sequencing, every sample had RNA extracted and reverse transcribed into cDNA. TCRdb holds this immuneACCESS table with in-frame rearrangements only. Some clones are missing; in checked studies, unresolved V genes explain under half, and the rest has no known cause. The sample yields approximately 210,000 clones; around 60% were counted once. The ten largest account for approximately 1.2% of the sample. The source material was CD4+ T cells sorted from blood, sampled around week 47, from a patient treated with tofacitinib. These receptors were taken from a human donor with alopecia areata.

The chain couples TRBV27 to TRBJ1-4; D perhaps matches TRBD1 (6 bases). Germline CDR1 reads MNHEY; CDR2 reads SMNVEV (reference sequence). CDR3 length: 13 amino acids. V was trimmed by 7 bases and J by 6 bases, leaving 12 bases between them. CDR3 nucleotide sequence: TGTGCCAGCAAAGTAAGACAGGATGAAAAACTGTTTTTT. Its protein product is CASKVRQDEKLFF.

The gene calls are TRBV7-9 and TRBJ1-6; TRBD1 might be the D (5 bases). CDR1 SEHNR and CDR2 FQNEAQ come from the germline V gene (reference sequence). The CDR3 is 16 amino acids. V gave up 5 bases and J gave up 11 bases, with 22 bases separating them. The CDR3 is CASSPKGGEGYTPLHF. CDR3 bases: TGTGCCAGCAGCCCCAAGGGAGGGGAGGGGTATACACCCCTCCACTTT.

The CDR3 coding sequence is TGTGCCTGGAGTGTAACCGGGACTGCTGATCAGCCCCAGCATTTT. It translates to CAWSVTGTADQPQHF. The chain couples TRBV30 to TRBJ1-5, with D possibly matching TRBD1 (5 bases). V lost 0 bases and J lost 5, with 14 bases in between. CDR3 size: 15 residues. Per germline, CDR1 GTSNPN and CDR2 SVGIG (reference sequence).

The chain links TRBV6-1 to TRBJ1-2, with D maybe TRBD1 (5 bases). The CDR3 is 13 residues long. In germline, CDR1 is MNHNS, CDR2 SASEGT. Trimming stripped 1 base from V and 8 bases from J, with 11 bases between. CDR3 DNA sequence: TGTGCCAGCAGTGAAGGCAGGGTGAGGGGCTACACCTTC. This translates into CASSEGRVRGYTF.

Only a few counts were recorded for this clone. The V call is TRBV18, the J call TRBJ1-5; the D is unclear. Germline CDR1 and CDR2: KGHSH and LQKENI. This CDR3 spans 15 amino acids. V shed 1 base and J shed 5 bases, with 12 bases lying between them. The CDR3 DNA reads TGTGCCAGCTCACCACAAAGACAAACGGATCAGCCCCAGCATTTT. As protein: CASSPQRQTDQPQHF.

The chain uses TRBV5-1 and TRBJ2-7; D possibly corresponds to TRBD2 (6 bases). The germline gives CDR1 SGHRS, CDR2 YFSETQ. V lost 5 bases to trimming and J lost 0 bases, with 12 bases between them. The CDR3 extends over 14 amino acids. The chain's CDR3 is CASREDGSSYEQYF. The CDR3 nucleotides are TGCGCCAGCAGGGAGGACGGGAGCTCCTACGAGCAGTACTTC.

On this clone itself: The same CDR3 is also encoded by other DNA sequences in this sample. V gene TRBV4-3 combines with J gene TRBJ1-5; D gene uncertain. The CDR3 length is 13 residues. V gave up 0 bases and J gave up 1 base, with 1 base separating them. Germline V gene lookup returns CDR1 LGHNA and CDR2 YSLEER. The CDR3 region has the DNA TGCGCCAGCAGCCAAGACAGCAATCAGCCCCAGCATTTT. Its protein product is CASSQDSNQPQHF.

The rearrangement links TRBV20-1 to TRBJ1-4; perhaps TRBD1 as D (6 bases). CDR3 length equals 11 residues. Germline V gives CDR1 DFQATT, CDR2 SNEGSKA (reference sequence). V was clipped by 6 bases and J by 10 bases, with 12 bases between them. Written as DNA, the CDR3 is TGCAGTGCCGGGGGAGGGGGAAAACTGTTTTTT. Translated, it gives CSAGGGGKLFF.

This chain joins TRBV21-1 and TRBJ1-1. TRBV21-1 is termed a pseudogene. The CDR3 is 11 amino acids. The CDR3 DNA reads TGTGCCAGCAGACCCGGGGAGGAAGCTTTCTTT. Its protein product is CASRPGEEAFF.

This clone was seen only a few times. The chain carries TRBV7-2 and TRBJ2-2; D gene unclear. Trimming shortened V by 1 base and J by 1 base, and 10 bases separated the two germline ends. Germline V gene data show CDR1 as SGHTA and CDR2 as FQGNSA. The CDR3 has 16 residues. CDR3 sequence: CASSLGLRQNTGELFF. The CDR3 nucleotides are TGTGCCAGCAGCTTAGGTCTTCGGCAGAACACCGGGGAGCTGTTTTTT.

This clone was seen a few times. This chain connects TRBV29-1 to TRBJ1-2, with D perhaps matching TRBD1 (5 bases). With 3 bases removed from V and 6 bases from J, the gap between germline ends came to 11 bases. The CDR3 covers 12 residues. The germline V gene has CDR1 SQVTM and CDR2 ANQGSEA. CDR3 coding DNA: TGCAGCGTTGACAGGGAAGGGAATGGCTACACCTTC. It specifies CSVDREGNGYTF.

This chain uses TRBV2 with TRBJ2-5; 8 nucleotides line up with TRBD2. CDR1 and CDR2 (germline): SNHLY, FYNNEI. The CDR3 sequence is 13 residues long. V shed 7 bases and J 5 bases; nucleotides not matched to a gene: 6. The CDR3 protein is CASTGGTRETQYF. The CDR3 DNA follows: TGTGCCAGCACGGGGGGGACCCGTGAGACCCAGTACTTC.